The text below deals with one TCR beta chain. This clonotype was seen many times. The clone's antigen remains unknown. No per-base quality is available; no much larger clone lies one base away. The data stem from a study of T cell repertoires in cytomegalovirus infection (dated by TCRdb to between 2017 and 2020). Regarding the study in general: The peptide stimulations were aimed at well-studied HLA-B-restricted epitopes as well as recently identified HLA-C-restricted CMV epitopes, whose presentation resists viral immunomodulation. The HLA type of each donor mattered for the analysis, because public TCR beta signatures pointed to carriage of CMV infection along with the matching HLA type. Results the study describes overall, beyond this receptor: In the ex vivo response, HLA-C-restricted CMV-specific TCR beta clonotypes were dominant, and in two of eight donors the single most frequent clonotype came from this HLA-C-restricted group. Cumulative frequency of public TCR beta family members discriminated carriers of CMV infection plus the relevant HLA type in this cohort and an independent 352-donor cohort.

The sample's treatment or condition label, decoded: in vitro stimulation with specific CMV peptide epitopes to enrich CMV-specific T cells. Sequencing was performed on an Illumina HiSeq 1500. TCRdb itself trimmed the public reads at Q25 with fastp, ran MiXCR and retained productive beta chains. Rows with one shared CDR3 protein collapse into an entry with the most common genes and DNA. The sample table contains about 830,000 distinct CDR3 sequences; only one count was recorded for approximately 32% of them. The top ten clones comprise under 15% of the sample. The CDR3 runs 13 residues from the cysteine to the phenylalanine. Solely the CDR3 DNA is kept, with 39 bases framed from the first base. Relative to germline, V is missing 3 bases and J is missing 5 bases, with 3 bases of the junction outside any gene match. Looking up the germline V gene (reference sequence) yields CDR1 SEHNR and CDR2 FQNEAQ.

This specimen was cultured CD8+ T cells from PBMCs, taken from culture after CMV antigen stimulation. This clonotype originated in a human donor in good health (CMV status not recorded). Some clones in this sample may be carry-over from other donors' samples. The V gene is TRBV7-9 and the J gene is TRBJ2-5; TRBD2 lines up with 7 middle nucleotides. The CDR3 has the sequence CASSFGGKETQYF. The DNA sequence follows: TGTGCCAGCAGCTTCGGGGGGAAGGAGACCCAGTACTTC.